Listed below are T cell receptor beta chains from one sample, sequenced in a study of blood T cell repertoires in COVID-19. Generated by immunoSEQ multiplex PCR, the TCRdb table keeps only in-frame clones and is missing some. The data show 360,000 or so clones, with 88% seen just once and 1% held by the top ten. The sequenced sample was PBMCs or T cells enriched from blood (not recorded which). The receptor set was obtained from a woman in her twenties or thirties who had been exposed to COVID-19. CDR3s include the opening cysteine and the closing phenylalanine or tryptophan. The D gene is left open where the match is weak. Clone size, where shown, is once, few, many, or a class for clones that have expanded.

j_call: TRBJ2-1; clone_size: once; v_call: TRBV19; d_call: TRBD2; cdr3_aa: CASLKVPGGPNEQFF; cdr3_nt: TGTGCCAGTCTAAAGGTCCCGGGAGGGCCCAATGAGCAGTTCTTC
j_call: TRBJ1-1; clone_size: .; v_call: TRBV19; d_call: .; cdr3_aa: CASSQGIGTEAFF; cdr3_nt: TGTGCCAGTAGCCAGGGGATTGGCACTGAAGCTTTCTTT
j_call: TRBJ2-1; clone_size: .; v_call: TRBV10-2; d_call: TRBD2; cdr3_aa: CASSPSGRDEQFF; cdr3_nt: TGCGCCAGCAGTCCCAGCGGGAGGGATGAGCAGTTCTTC
j_call: TRBJ2-7; clone_size: once; v_call: TRBV20-1; d_call: .; cdr3_aa: CSASLDYEQYF; cdr3_nt: TGCAGTGCTAGCCTAGACTACGAGCAGTACTTC
j_call: TRBJ2-1; clone_size: few; v_call: TRBV7-9; d_call: .; cdr3_aa: CASSTSPHNEQFF; cdr3_nt: TGTGCCAGCAGCACTTCCCCACACAATGAGCAGTTCTTC
j_call: TRBJ2-7; clone_size: once; v_call: TRBV9; d_call: TRBD2; cdr3_aa: CASSGSLMGPGGAYEQYF; cdr3_nt: TGTGCCAGCAGCGGCAGTTTGATGGGGCCGGGGGGGGCCTACGAGCAGTACTTC
j_call: TRBJ2-1; clone_size: .; v_call: TRBV10-2; d_call: .; cdr3_aa: CASSRFNEQFF; cdr3_nt: TGCGCCAGCAGCAGGTTCAATGAGCAGTTCTTC
j_call: TRBJ2-1; clone_size: .; v_call: TRBV9; d_call: TRBD2; cdr3_aa: CASSTGGLASYNEQFF; cdr3_nt: TGTGCCAGCAGCACCGGGGGACTAGCCTCGTACAATGAGCAGTTCTTC
j_call: TRBJ2-2; clone_size: .; v_call: TRBV5-1; d_call: TRBD1; cdr3_aa: CASSRTGKGELFF; cdr3_nt: TGCGCCAGCAGCCGGACAGGAAAGGGGGAGCTGTTTTTT
j_call: TRBJ2-1; clone_size: .; v_call: TRBV5-1; d_call: .; cdr3_aa: CASNLNGLSEEQFF; cdr3_nt: TGCGCCAGCAATCTTAATGGACTATCCGAAGAGCAGTTCTTC
j_call: TRBJ1-1; clone_size: .; v_call: TRBV20-1; d_call: .; cdr3_aa: CSARQNTEAFF; cdr3_nt: TGCAGTGCGCGGCAGAACACTGAAGCTTTCTTT
j_call: TRBJ1-5; clone_size: .; v_call: TRBV20-1; d_call: .; cdr3_aa: CSASRSNQPQHF; cdr3_nt: TGCAGTGCTAGTCGTAGCAATCAGCCCCAGCATTTT
j_call: TRBJ1-5; clone_size: .; v_call: TRBV5-6; d_call: .; cdr3_aa: CASSIYRDYSNQPQHF; cdr3_nt: TGTGCCAGCAGCATATACAGGGATTATAGCAATCAGCCCCAGCATTTT
j_call: TRBJ2-7; clone_size: .; v_call: TRBV27; d_call: .; cdr3_aa: CASSLAQTGGSYEQYF; cdr3_nt: TGTGCCAGCAGTTTGGCCCAGACAGGTGGCTCCTACGAGCAGTACTTC
j_call: TRBJ2-7; clone_size: .; v_call: TRBV6-5; d_call: .; cdr3_aa: CASSFGGGNEQYF; cdr3_nt: TGTGCCAGCAGTTTCGGGGGAGGAAACGAGCAGTACTTC
j_call: TRBJ2-3; clone_size: .; v_call: TRBV7-7; d_call: TRBD2; cdr3_aa: CASSVAGGGTDTQYF; cdr3_nt: TGTGCTAGCAGCGTAGCGGGAGGTGGCACAGATACGCAGTATTTT
j_call: TRBJ1-1; clone_size: once; v_call: TRBV11-2; d_call: .; cdr3_aa: CASSYTGLPEAFF; cdr3_nt: TGTGCCAGCAGCTATACAGGGTTACCTGAAGCTTTCTTT
j_call: TRBJ1-6; clone_size: .; v_call: TRBV19; d_call: TRBD1; cdr3_aa: CASSKRQGSPLHF; cdr3_nt: TGTGCCAGTAGTAAGAGACAGGGGTCACCCCTCCACTTT
j_call: TRBJ1-2; clone_size: few; v_call: TRBV30; d_call: TRBD1; cdr3_aa: CAWRDGTGAPFYGYTF; cdr3_nt: TGTGCCTGGAGGGATGGGACAGGGGCCCCCTTCTATGGCTACACCTTC
j_call: TRBJ1-5; clone_size: .; v_call: TRBV6-5; d_call: .; cdr3_aa: CASTSGDSNQPQHF; cdr3_nt: TGTGCCAGCACCTCGGGAGATAGCAATCAGCCCCAGCATTTT
j_call: TRBJ2-7; clone_size: .; v_call: TRBV18; d_call: .; cdr3_aa: CASSPGGRGPTKQYF; cdr3_nt: TGTGCCAGCTCACCCGGCGGGCGGGGTCCTACGAAGCAGTACTTC
j_call: TRBJ2-7; clone_size: .; v_call: TRBV7-8; d_call: .; cdr3_aa: CASSLGRTAEQYF; cdr3_nt: TGTGCCAGCAGCTTAGGCCGGACAGCTGAGCAGTACTTC
j_call: TRBJ1-4; clone_size: .; v_call: TRBV29-1; d_call: .; cdr3_aa: CSVAKGGREEKLFF; cdr3_nt: TGCAGCGTTGCAAAGGGCGGGAGGGAAGAAAAACTGTTTTTT
j_call: TRBJ2-7; clone_size: .; v_call: TRBV12-3/TRBV12-4; d_call: TRBD2; cdr3_aa: CASSLSGTYEQYF; cdr3_nt: TGTGCCAGCAGTCTTAGCGGGACCTACGAGCAGTACTTC
j_call: TRBJ2-7; clone_size: .; v_call: TRBV6-5; d_call: TRBD1; cdr3_aa: CASIEGTANTYEQYF; cdr3_nt: TGTGCCAGCATCGAAGGGACAGCCAATACCTACGAGCAGTACTTC
j_call: TRBJ1-2; clone_size: .; v_call: TRBV2; d_call: TRBD1; cdr3_aa: CASSETHGQGNDYGYTF; cdr3_nt: TGTGCCAGCAGTGAAACCCACGGACAGGGGAACGACTATGGCTACACCTTC
j_call: TRBJ1-5; clone_size: .; v_call: TRBV6-6; d_call: TRBD1; cdr3_aa: CASISPGGLGNQPQHF; cdr3_nt: TGTGCCAGCATCTCTCCAGGGGGCTTAGGCAATCAGCCCCAGCATTTT
j_call: TRBJ1-5; clone_size: .; v_call: TRBV2; d_call: .; cdr3_aa: CASSGGDSNQPQHF; cdr3_nt: TGTGCCAGCAGTGGGGGGGATAGCAATCAGCCCCAGCATTTT
j_call: TRBJ1-2; clone_size: once; v_call: TRBV5-1; d_call: .; cdr3_aa: CASTTGGNYGYTF; cdr3_nt: TGCGCCAGCACGACAGGCGGAAACTATGGCTACACCTTC
j_call: TRBJ2-1; clone_size: .; v_call: TRBV7-9; d_call: TRBD1; cdr3_aa: CASTGDDYNEQFF; cdr3_nt: TGTGCCAGTACAGGGGACGACTACAATGAGCAGTTCTTC
j_call: TRBJ2-5; clone_size: .; v_call: TRBV6-5; d_call: .; cdr3_aa: CASTRGYTETQYF; cdr3_nt: TGTGCCAGCACCCGAGGGTATACCGAGACCCAGTACTTC
j_call: TRBJ1-1; clone_size: few; v_call: TRBV29-1; d_call: .; cdr3_aa: CSVESGMNTEAFF; cdr3_nt: TGCAGCGTTGAATCAGGGATGAACACTGAAGCTTTCTTT
j_call: TRBJ2-3; clone_size: few; v_call: TRBV30; d_call: .; cdr3_aa: CAWSTEHPMGTDTQYF; cdr3_nt: TGTGCCTGGAGTACAGAACATCCGATGGGCACAGATACGCAGTATTTT
j_call: TRBJ2-2; clone_size: .; v_call: TRBV5-1; d_call: TRBD1; cdr3_aa: CASSPRTGLSTGELFF; cdr3_nt: TGCGCCAGCAGCCCGAGGACAGGATTGTCCACCGGGGAGCTGTTTTTT
j_call: TRBJ2-5; clone_size: .; v_call: TRBV5-6; d_call: TRBD1; cdr3_aa: CASSFRGRIVQTQYF; cdr3_nt: TGTGCCAGCAGCTTCAGGGGGCGCATTGTCCAGACCCAGTACTTC
j_call: TRBJ2-7; clone_size: .; v_call: TRBV2; d_call: TRBD2; cdr3_aa: CASSAGTSGRAEEQYF; cdr3_nt: TGTGCCAGCAGTGCGGGCACTAGCGGGAGGGCCGAAGAGCAGTACTTC
j_call: TRBJ1-4; clone_size: .; v_call: TRBV12-5; d_call: TRBD1; cdr3_aa: CASARNRGRTTNEKLFF; cdr3_nt: TGTGCTAGTGCCCGGAACAGGGGGCGTACAACTAATGAAAAACTGTTTTTT
j_call: TRBJ2-1; clone_size: .; v_call: TRBV18; d_call: TRBD2; cdr3_aa: CASSPGTSGNNEQFF; cdr3_nt: TGTGCCAGCTCACCAGGGACTAGCGGGAACAATGAGCAGTTCTTC
j_call: TRBJ2-7; clone_size: .; v_call: TRBV28; d_call: TRBD1; cdr3_aa: CASTDGGTGSYEQYF; cdr3_nt: TGTGCCAGCACCGATGGGGGGACAGGTTCCTACGAGCAGTACTTC
j_call: TRBJ2-1; clone_size: few; v_call: TRBV19; d_call: TRBD2; cdr3_aa: CASRLAGDNEQFF; cdr3_nt: TGTGCCAGTAGGCTAGCGGGAGACAATGAGCAGTTCTTC
j_call: TRBJ1-1; clone_size: few; v_call: TRBV14; d_call: .; cdr3_aa: CASSPSMNTEAFF; cdr3_nt: TGTGCCAGCAGCCCCAGTATGAACACTGAAGCTTTCTTT
j_call: TRBJ1-6; clone_size: few; v_call: TRBV30; d_call: TRBD1; cdr3_aa: CARRQGANSPLHF; cdr3_nt: TGTGCCCGGCGACAGGGAGCGAATTCACCCCTCCACTTT
j_call: TRBJ1-2; clone_size: .; v_call: TRBV6-5; d_call: .; cdr3_aa: CASSYRGQHVGYTF; cdr3_nt: TGTGCCAGCAGTTACCGTGGACAGCACGTGGGCTACACCTTC
j_call: TRBJ1-2; clone_size: once; v_call: TRBV28; d_call: .; cdr3_aa: CASSPPRVAGYTF; cdr3_nt: TGTGCCAGCAGTCCCCCCAGGGTGGCTGGCTACACCTTC
j_call: TRBJ2-2; clone_size: .; v_call: TRBV19; d_call: TRBD1; cdr3_aa: CASSRRGQTRNTGELFF; cdr3_nt: TGTGCCAGTAGCCGTAGGGGGCAGACGAGGAACACCGGGGAGCTGTTTTTT
j_call: TRBJ2-7; clone_size: .; v_call: TRBV24-1; d_call: .; cdr3_aa: CSVGSHEQYF; cdr3_nt: TGCAGCGTCGGGAGCCACGAGCAGTACTTC
j_call: TRBJ1-2; clone_size: .; v_call: TRBV11-3; d_call: TRBD1; cdr3_aa: CASSPDRGADGYTF; cdr3_nt: TGTGCCAGCAGCCCAGACAGGGGGGCGGATGGCTACACCTTC
j_call: TRBJ1-5; clone_size: .; v_call: TRBV19; d_call: .; cdr3_aa: CASSIVAVQGQPQHF; cdr3_nt: TGTGCCAGTAGTATAGTGGCGGTACAGGGCCAGCCCCAGCATTTT
j_call: TRBJ2-1; clone_size: .; v_call: TRBV7-2; d_call: TRBD2; cdr3_aa: CASSKYGLAANEQFF; cdr3_nt: TGTGCCAGCAGCAAATACGGACTAGCTGCTAATGAGCAGTTCTTC
j_call: TRBJ2-2; clone_size: .; v_call: TRBV10-3; d_call: .; cdr3_aa: CAIRGDGEAGELFF; cdr3_nt: TGTGCCATCAGAGGAGACGGCGAGGCCGGGGAGCTGTTTTTT
j_call: TRBJ1-3; clone_size: .; v_call: TRBV6-5; d_call: TRBD1; cdr3_aa: CASSYGGGGLGNTIYF; cdr3_nt: TGTGCCAGCAGCTACGGTGGAGGGGGCCTTGGAAACACCATATATTTT
j_call: TRBJ2-2; clone_size: once; v_call: TRBV2; d_call: TRBD1; cdr3_aa: CASRPGTGRGTGELFF; cdr3_nt: TGTGCCAGCAGACCCGGGACAGGGAGAGGCACCGGGGAGCTGTTTTTT
j_call: TRBJ2-1; clone_size: .; v_call: TRBV7-7; d_call: .; cdr3_aa: CASSLGAGRTVDEQFF; cdr3_nt: TGTGCTAGCAGCTTAGGGGCGGGAAGGACGGTGGATGAGCAGTTCTTC